This entry lists 20 T cell receptor beta chains sequenced from one sample in a study of T cell changes during pregnancy in multiple sclerosis. The protocol was immunoSEQ multiplex PCR, while the TCRdb copy is restricted to in-frame clones and leaves out a portion. The sample consists of tens of thousands of clones, about 92% of them appearing once. The specimen comprised peripheral blood, sampled in the first trimester of pregnancy. The source is a female donor in good health, enrolled as a control in a pregnancy study.

This rearrangement joins TRBV2 to TRBJ2-3; D remains ambiguous. Trimming cost V 8 bases and J 9 bases, with 15 bases left between them. CDR3 length equals 12 residues. Germline CDR1 is SNHLY and CDR2 is FYNNEI. CDR3 sequence: CASHSTVRTQYF. In DNA form, the CDR3 reads TGTGCCAGCCATTCGACCGTGCGGACGCAGTATTTT.

The rearrangement links TRBV13 to TRBJ1-4; 9 nucleotides align to TRBD1. With V trimmed by 3 bases and J by 13 bases, 3 bases remained unmatched. Germline V CDR1 and CDR2: PRHDT, FYEKMQ (reference sequence). The CDR3 loop spans 12 amino acids. The CDR3 protein is CASSFGTGRLFF. The CDR3 DNA sequence: TGTGCCAGCAGCTTCGGGACAGGGAGACTGTTTTTT. Full variable domain (remainder filled in from reference TRBV13 and TRBJ1-4): AAGVIQSPRHLIKEKRETATLKCYPIPRHDTVYWYQQGPGQDPQFLISFYEKMQSDKGSIPDRFSAQQFSDYHSELNMSSLELGDSALYFCASSFGTGRLFFGSGTQLSVL.

V usage is TRBV29-1 and J usage is TRBJ2-5; possibly TRBD1 for D (6 bases). Trimming shortened V by 4 bases and J by 1 base, and 10 bases separated the two germline ends. This CDR3 has 13 amino acids. Germline lookup yields CDR1 SQVTM and CDR2 ANQGSEA. The CDR3 protein is CSVGDIIQETQYF. CDR3 bases: TGCAGCGTTGGGGACATAATCCAAGAGACCCAGTACTTC.

This clone showed up just once. The rearrangement uses TRBV6-5 and TRBJ1-1; D is unresolved. Trimming left V 6 bases short and J 1 base short, with 9 bases between. Germline V gene data show CDR1 as MNHEY and CDR2 as SVGAGI. CDR3 length: 13 residues. Here the CDR3 DNA reads TGTGCCAGCAGCAACCAGCGGAACACTGAAGCTTTCTTT. Its translation: CASSNQRNTEAFF.

In DNA, the CDR3 is TGCGCCAGCAGCGTATCAGGATCTAGCACAGATACGCAGTATTTT. Protein sequence: CASSVSGSSTDTQYF. The chain has TRBV5-1 and TRBJ2-3; D remains unclear. Trimming cost V 4 bases and J 0 bases, with 12 bases left between them. The CDR3 loop spans 15 amino acids. CDR1 and CDR2 (germline): SGHRS, YFSETQ.

A single count supports this clone. The chain links TRBV19 to TRBJ2-3; 12 nucleotides match TRBD2. After removal of 4 bases from V and 0 bases from J, the junction contained 5 bases not matched to a gene. The CDR3 is 17 amino acids. The germline V gene has CDR1 LNHDA and CDR2 SQIVND (reference sequence). The CDR3 is CASSRGLAGTSTDTQYF. CDR3 DNA sequence: TGTGCCAGTAGTAGAGGACTAGCGGGGACTAGCACAGATACGCAGTATTTT.

The gene calls are TRBV6-1 and TRBJ1-2; D not resolved. V gave up 0 bases and J gave up 4 bases, with 9 bases separating them. Germline CDR1 is MNHNS and CDR2 is SASEGT. This CDR3 has 14 amino acids. The CDR3 spells CASSEARGGYGYTF. The DNA of the CDR3 is TGTGCCAGCAGTGAAGCGCGTGGAGGCTATGGCTACACCTTC.

For this clone: One end of the junction fails to match germline, which may point to a read error. The chain uses TRBV6-6 and TRBJ2-1, with TRBD1 matching 8 bases. Looked up from germline, CDR1 is MNHNY and CDR2 is SVGAGI (reference sequence). The length of the CDR3 is 12 residues. The CDR3 sequence is CAGSTTGGEQFF. The CDR3 DNA reads TGTGCCGGCAGCACTACAGGGGGTGAGCAGTTCTTC.

This clone appeared a few times. The rearrangement links TRBV13 to TRBJ1-1, with 9 bases matching TRBD1. Germline trimming cut 0 bases from V and 0 bases from J; bases unmatched to any gene: 5. CDR1 PRHDT and CDR2 FYEKMQ come from the germline V gene (reference sequence). The length of the CDR3 is 17 residues. In DNA, the CDR3 is TGTGCCAGCAGCTTAGGGGGGACAGGGACTATGAACACTGAAGCTTTCTTT. This translates into CASSLGGTGTMNTEAFF. Drawing the rest from reference TRBV13 and TRBJ1-1, the complete variable domain is AAGVIQSPRHLIKEKRETATLKCYPIPRHDTVYWYQQGPGQDPQFLISFYEKMQSDKGSIPDRFSAQQFSDYHSELNMSSLELGDSALYFCASSLGGTGTMNTEAFFGQGTRLTVV.

The rearrangement links TRBV18 to TRBJ1-1; weak D call: TRBD1 (6 bases). Per germline, CDR1 KGHSH and CDR2 LQKENI. CDR3 length: 19 amino acids. V was pared by 0 bases and J by 1 base, with 21 bases between. CDR3 coding DNA: TGTGCCAGCTCACCACCGTTACGAACAGAGCTACAGGGGAACACTGAAGCTTTCTTT. It yields the protein CASSPPLRTELQGNTEAFF.

The chain is built from TRBV19 and TRBJ1-1; no firm D call. V gave up 7 bases and J gave up 5 bases, with 14 bases separating them. Looked up from germline, CDR1 is LNHDA and CDR2 is SQIVND (reference sequence). The CDR3 covers 13 residues. The CDR3 sequence: CASTPARRTEAFF. The CDR3 DNA reads as TGTGCCAGTACCCCCGCCCGGCGGACTGAAGCTTTCTTT.

V usage is TRBV25-1 and J usage is TRBJ2-7; weak D call: TRBD2 (5 bases). Germline V lookup: CDR1 MGHDK, CDR2 SYGVNS. CDR3 length equals 13 residues. V was shortened by 4 bases and J by 2 bases, with 9 bases between the two germline ends. CDR3 in DNA: TGTGCCAGCAGTGGTGGGAGCACCTACGAGCAGTACTTC. This gives the protein CASSGGSTYEQYF.

V is TRBV5-5 and J is TRBJ2-7; D not resolved. CDR1 is SGHKS, CDR2 YYEKEE, per germline (reference sequence). V lost 2 bases, J lost 0 bases, and 12 bases lay in between. The CDR3 runs 15 residues. Here the CDR3 reads CASSFAGISSYEQYF. For the CDR3, the DNA is TGTGCCAGCAGCTTTGCAGGAATTAGCTCCTACGAGCAGTACTTC. The whole variable domain, remainder taken from reference TRBV5-5 and TRBJ2-7, is DAGVTQSPTHLIKTRGQQVTLRCSPISGHKSVSWYQQVLGQGPQFIFQYYEKEERGRGNFPDRFSARQFPNYSSELNVNALLLGDSALYLCASSFAGISSYEQYFGPGTRLTVT.

CDR3: CASSLLQGHSYEQYF. The DNA of the CDR3 is TGCGCCAGCAGCTTGTTACAGGGCCACTCCTACGAGCAGTACTTC. The chain links TRBV5-1 to TRBJ2-7, with a possible D match to TRBD1 (6 bases). Germline values: CDR1 SGHRS, CDR2 YFSETQ. Trimming took 1 base from V and 0 from J, leaving 11 bases between them. The CDR3 runs 15 residues.

The chain combines TRBV30 with TRBJ2-2, with 9 bases identical to TRBD2. Germline V gene data show CDR1 as GTSNPN and CDR2 as SVGIG (reference sequence). CDR3 length: 16 amino acids. Trimming removed 0 bases from V and 0 bases from J; junction bases left unmatched: 2. CDR3 coding DNA: TGTGCCTGGAGTGTTAGCGGGGGCGCGAACACCGGGGAGCTGTTTTTT. Amino acids: CAWSVSGGANTGELFF.

V gene TRBV5-1 combines with J gene TRBJ2-6; D might be TRBD2 (5 bases). Germline V gives CDR1 SGHRS, CDR2 YFSETQ. The CDR3 is 18 residues long. Trimming cost V 1 base and J 4 bases, with 18 bases left between them. The CDR3 loop is CASSLSGIVTLGANVLTF. The CDR3 DNA sequence: TGCGCCAGCAGCTTGTCGGGGATCGTTACGTTAGGGGCCAACGTCCTGACTTTC.

The rearrangement uses TRBV13 and TRBJ1-5; no definite D call. The V gene lost 1 base and the J gene lost 10 bases, with 11 bases spanning the gap. This CDR3 comprises 13 residues. Germline V gene lookup returns CDR1 PRHDT and CDR2 FYEKMQ (reference sequence). CDR3 amino acids: CASSLAPVPPQHF. CDR3 coding DNA: TGTGCCAGCAGCTTAGCCCCGGTACCCCCCCAGCATTTT.

The chain employs TRBV15 and TRBJ1-2; maybe TRBD1 (5 bases). The CDR3 runs to 16 residues. CDR1 is LNHNV, CDR2 YYDKDF, per germline (reference sequence). V was shortened by 1 base and J by 3 bases, with 15 bases between the two germline ends. The CDR3 DNA reads as TGTGCCACCAGCAGAGGAGTTGGCAGGGAAGACTATGGCTACACCTTC. Its translation: CATSRGVGREDYGYTF.

V usage is TRBV7-2 and J usage is TRBJ1-1; unclear D gene. The CDR3 covers 14 residues. Germline-derived CDR1 and CDR2 are SGHTA and FQGNSA. Trimming removed 4 bases from V and 5 bases from J, with 14 bases in between. The CDR3 is CASSSRTTGTEAFF. The CDR3 coding sequence is TGTGCCAGCAGCTCGAGGACCACGGGGACTGAAGCTTTCTTT.

The chain uses TRBV5-4 and TRBJ2-1; D is possibly TRBD2 (5 bases). CDR1 is SGHNT, CDR2 YYREEE, per germline (reference sequence). Trimming left V 2 bases short and J 0 bases short, with 12 bases between. CDR3 length equals 16 residues. The CDR3 protein is CASSFGGPSSYNEQFF. The CDR3 DNA reads TGTGCCAGCAGCTTCGGCGGGCCAAGCTCCTACAATGAGCAGTTCTTC.